This TCR beta chain was recovered during a study of CD8+CD57+ T cells in acquired aplastic anemia. Whoever was chosen for sequencing had shown CD8+CD57+ cell expansion by flow cytometry. CDR3 length: 15 amino acids. Trimming cost V 2 bases and J 3 bases, with 14 bases left between them. Germline V gives CDR1 LNHNV, CDR2 YYDKDF (reference sequence). For CDR3 and TCR beta VDJ profiling, genomic DNA was the template used. TCRdb reprocessed the reads via MiXCR and lists one record per CDR3 protein. Found here are around 500,000 distinct CDR3 sequences, around 33% of them singletons; the top ten hold roughly 0.8%.

This clonotype was obtained from a human donor with aplastic anemia. Sequencing was carried out using sorted CD4+, CD8+, or CD8+CD57+ T cells (not recorded which) from PBMCs. This chain joins TRBV15 and TRBJ2-7, with D perhaps assigned TRBD1 or TRBD2 (5 bases each). The CDR3 loop is CATSRSRDGVYEQYF. CDR3 DNA: TGTGCCACCAGCAGAAGCCGGGACGGCGTCTACGAGCAGTACTTC.